These T cell receptor beta chains were read from a single sample in a study of CD8+CD57+ T cells in acquired aplastic anemia. TCRdb re-called the reads through MiXCR, storing one row per CDR3 protein. The sample has 75,000 to 80,000 distinct CDR3 sequences, around 70% seen once. Source material: sorted CD4+, CD8+, or CD8+CD57+ T cells (not recorded which) from PBMCs. These receptors all stem from a human donor with aplastic anemia. Each CDR3 is given with its conserved first and last residue. The order of the fields is J gene, clone size, V gene, D gene, CDR3 protein, CDR3 DNA. A D gene is named only where the DNA matches it firmly. For some rows the clone size is stated as once, few or many, or as a class when expanded; others skip it.

j_call: TRBJ2-1
clone_size: -
v_call: TRBV25-1
d_call: -
cdr3_aa: CASSGQASYNEQFF
cdr3_nt: TGTGCCAGCAGTGGACAGGCCTCCTACAATGAGCAGTTCTTC

j_call: TRBJ1-3
clone_size: -
v_call: TRBV6-1
d_call: TRBD1
cdr3_aa: CASSAQGTGENTIYF
cdr3_nt: TGTGCCAGCAGTGCCCAGGGGACAGGGGAAAACACCATATATTTT

j_call: TRBJ1-2
clone_size: -
v_call: TRBV10-3
d_call: -
cdr3_aa: CAIMGDGANYGYTF
cdr3_nt: TGTGCCATCATGGGGGATGGAGCTAACTATGGCTACACCTTC

j_call: TRBJ1-1
clone_size: -
v_call: TRBV20-1
d_call: -
cdr3_aa: CSARDWGTEAFF
cdr3_nt: TGCAGTGCTAGAGATTGGGGAACTGAAGCTTTCTTT

j_call: TRBJ1-6
clone_size: -
v_call: TRBV7-2
d_call: -
cdr3_aa: CASSLVKTNNSPLHF
cdr3_nt: TGTGCCAGCAGCTTAGTCAAGACTAATAATTCACCCCTCCACTTT

j_call: TRBJ2-2
clone_size: -
v_call: TRBV4-1
d_call: -
cdr3_aa: CASSQDRTGELFF
cdr3_nt: TGCGCCAGCAGCCAGGATAGGACCGGGGAGCTGTTTTTT

j_call: TRBJ2-5
clone_size: -
v_call: TRBV11-1
d_call: TRBD2
cdr3_aa: CASSTRTSGGLGSKETQYF
cdr3_nt: TGTGCCAGCAGCACTCGGACTAGCGGGGGGCTCGGATCCAAAGAGACCCAGTACTTC

j_call: TRBJ2-3
clone_size: -
v_call: TRBV11-2
d_call: TRBD2
cdr3_aa: CASSFYLWTGGDTQYF
cdr3_nt: TGTGCCAGCAGCTTCTACCTTTGGACGGGAGGTGATACGCAGTATTTT

j_call: TRBJ2-7
clone_size: few
v_call: TRBV19
d_call: -
cdr3_aa: CASSMDSFRGEQYF
cdr3_nt: TGTGCCAGTAGTATGGACTCGTTCAGGGGCGAGCAGTACTTC

j_call: TRBJ1-1
clone_size: -
v_call: TRBV20-1
d_call: -
cdr3_aa: CSARVGETEAFF
cdr3_nt: TGCAGTGCTAGAGTAGGGGAGACTGAAGCTTTCTTT

j_call: TRBJ1-1
clone_size: -
v_call: TRBV7-3
d_call: -
cdr3_aa: CASNPGGGVTEAFF
cdr3_nt: TGTGCCAGCAACCCGGGAGGAGGCGTCACTGAAGCTTTCTTT

j_call: TRBJ1-2
clone_size: -
v_call: TRBV11-2
d_call: -
cdr3_aa: CASSSFTGTQVDNYGYTF
cdr3_nt: TGTGCCAGCAGCTCATTCACAGGGACCCAGGTTGATAACTATGGCTACACCTTC